This TCR beta chain appears in the sequencing data of a study of cytomegalovirus exposure and HLA in healthy donors. Study-level points and caveats: Most likely, a cluster of highly shared sequence variants arose as a sequencing artifact. TCR beta chain V- and J-gene trimming was linked, in a later analysis, to a missense variant in DCLRE1C.

PCR was performed using 60 Vbeta and 13 Jbeta primers. The table came from immunoSEQ multiplex PCR; TCRdb's copy has only in-frame clones and leaves some out. The sample carries roughly 82,000 clones, around 70% recorded once. Trimming took 1 base from V and 0 from J, leaving 10 bases between them. The germline V gene has CDR1 SGHDT and CDR2 YYEEEE. This CDR3 has 16 amino acids. On this clone: Antigen specificity is unknown.

The V and J genes are TRBV5-6 and TRBJ2-2, with D possibly being TRBD1 (5 bases). The sample consisted of PBMCs. This sequence originates from a woman in her thirties or forties in good health and CMV-seropositive. CDR3 nucleotide sequence: TGTGCCAGCAGCTTGTTAGGGGATACGAACACCGGGGAGCTGTTTTTT. Protein product: CASSLLGDTNTGELFF.